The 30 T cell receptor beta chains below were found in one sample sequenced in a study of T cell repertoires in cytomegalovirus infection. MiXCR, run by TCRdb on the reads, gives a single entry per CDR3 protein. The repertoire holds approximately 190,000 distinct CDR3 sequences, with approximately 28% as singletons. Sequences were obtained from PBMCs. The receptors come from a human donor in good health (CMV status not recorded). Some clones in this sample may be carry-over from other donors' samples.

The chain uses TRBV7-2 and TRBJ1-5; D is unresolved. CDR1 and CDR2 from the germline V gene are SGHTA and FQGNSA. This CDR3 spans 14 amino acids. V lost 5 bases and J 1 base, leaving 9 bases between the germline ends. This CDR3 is CASSPAGSNQPQHF. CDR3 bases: TGTGCCAGCAGCCCCGCCGGGAGCAATCAGCCCCAGCATTTT. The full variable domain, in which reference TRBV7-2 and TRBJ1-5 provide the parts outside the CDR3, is GAGVSQSPSNKVTEKGKDVELRCDPISGHTALYWYRQSLGQGLEFLIYFQGNSAPDKSGLPSDRFSAERTGGSVSTLTIQRTQQEDSAVYLCASSPAGSNQPQHFGDGTRLSIL.

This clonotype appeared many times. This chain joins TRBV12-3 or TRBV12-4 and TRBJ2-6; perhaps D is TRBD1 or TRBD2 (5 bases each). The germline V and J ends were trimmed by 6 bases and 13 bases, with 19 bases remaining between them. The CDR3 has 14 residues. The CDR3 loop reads CASRPAGTAPVLTF. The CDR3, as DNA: TGTGCCAGCAGACCAGCCGGGACGGCCCCGGTCCTGACTTTC.

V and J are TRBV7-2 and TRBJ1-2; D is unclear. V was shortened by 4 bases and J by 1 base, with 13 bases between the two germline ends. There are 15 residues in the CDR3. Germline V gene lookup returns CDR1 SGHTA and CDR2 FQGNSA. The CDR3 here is CASSSPEVVNYGYTF. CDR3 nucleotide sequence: TGTGCCAGCAGCTCCCCAGAGGTTGTTAACTATGGCTACACCTTC.

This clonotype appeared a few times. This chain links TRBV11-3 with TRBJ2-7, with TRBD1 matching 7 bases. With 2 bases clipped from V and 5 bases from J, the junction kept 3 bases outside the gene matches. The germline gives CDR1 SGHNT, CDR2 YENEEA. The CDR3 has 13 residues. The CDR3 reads CASSLRGLDEQYF. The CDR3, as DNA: TGTGCCAGCAGCTTAAGGGGGCTGGACGAGCAGTACTTC.

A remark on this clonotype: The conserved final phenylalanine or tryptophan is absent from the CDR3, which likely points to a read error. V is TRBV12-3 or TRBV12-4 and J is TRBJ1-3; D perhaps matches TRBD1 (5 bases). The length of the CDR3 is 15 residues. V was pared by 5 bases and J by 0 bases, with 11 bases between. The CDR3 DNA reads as TGTGCCAGCAGTCCCGGGACGGACTCTGGAAACACCATATATTCT. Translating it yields CASSPGTDSGNTIYS.

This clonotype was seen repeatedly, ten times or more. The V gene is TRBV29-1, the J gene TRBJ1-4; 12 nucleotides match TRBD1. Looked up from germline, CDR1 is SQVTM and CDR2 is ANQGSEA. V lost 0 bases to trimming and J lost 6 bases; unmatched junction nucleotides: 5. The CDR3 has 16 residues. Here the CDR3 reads CSVEDVGTGGDEKLFF. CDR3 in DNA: TGCAGCGTTGAAGATGTAGGGACAGGGGGCGATGAAAAACTGTTTTTT.

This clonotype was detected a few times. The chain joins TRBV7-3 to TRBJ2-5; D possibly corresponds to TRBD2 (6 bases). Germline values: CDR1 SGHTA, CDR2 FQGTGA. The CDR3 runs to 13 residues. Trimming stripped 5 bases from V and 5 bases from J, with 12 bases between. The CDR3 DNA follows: TGTGCCAGCAGCCGGGGAGGAGGCGAGACCCAGTACTTC. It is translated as CASSRGGGETQYF.

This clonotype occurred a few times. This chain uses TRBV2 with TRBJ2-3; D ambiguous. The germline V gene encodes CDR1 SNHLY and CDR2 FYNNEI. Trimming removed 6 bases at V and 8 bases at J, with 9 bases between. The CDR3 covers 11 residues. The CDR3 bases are TGTGCCAGCAGAAGACTGGGTACGCAGTATTTT. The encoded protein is CASRRLGTQYF. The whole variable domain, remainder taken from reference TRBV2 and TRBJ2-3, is EPEVTQTPSHQVTQMGQEVILRCVPISNHLYFYWYRQILGQKVEFLVSFYNNEISEKSEIFDDQFSVERPDGSNFTLKIRSTKLEDSAMYFCASRRLGTQYFGPGTRLTVL.

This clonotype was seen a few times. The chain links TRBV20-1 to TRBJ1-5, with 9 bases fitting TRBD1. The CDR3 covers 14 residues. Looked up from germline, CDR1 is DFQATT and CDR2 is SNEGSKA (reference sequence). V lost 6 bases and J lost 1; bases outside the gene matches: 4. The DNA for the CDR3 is TGCAGTGCCCTGGACAGGGGAAGCAATCAGCCCCAGCATTTT. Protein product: CSALDRGSNQPQHF.

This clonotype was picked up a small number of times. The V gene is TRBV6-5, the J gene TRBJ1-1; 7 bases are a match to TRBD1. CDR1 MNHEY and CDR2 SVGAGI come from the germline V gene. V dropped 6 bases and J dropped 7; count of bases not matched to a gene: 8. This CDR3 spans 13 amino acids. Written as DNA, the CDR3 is TGTGCCAGCAGGCCCGACAGGGCGAGTGAAGCTTTCTTT. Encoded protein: CASRPDRASEAFF.

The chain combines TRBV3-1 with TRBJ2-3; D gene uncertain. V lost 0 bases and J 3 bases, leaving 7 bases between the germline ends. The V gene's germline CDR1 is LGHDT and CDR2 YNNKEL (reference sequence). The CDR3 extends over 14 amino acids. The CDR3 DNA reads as TGTGCCAGCAGCCAAGACCTGGCGACAGATACGCAGTATTTT. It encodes CASSQDLATDTQYF.

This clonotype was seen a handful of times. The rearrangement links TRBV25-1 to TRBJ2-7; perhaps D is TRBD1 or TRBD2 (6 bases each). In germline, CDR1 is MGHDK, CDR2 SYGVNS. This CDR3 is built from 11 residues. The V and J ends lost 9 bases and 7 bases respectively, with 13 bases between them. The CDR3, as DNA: TGTGCCAGTTCCGAGGGGGGTGAGCAGTACTTC. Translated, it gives CASSEGGEQYF.

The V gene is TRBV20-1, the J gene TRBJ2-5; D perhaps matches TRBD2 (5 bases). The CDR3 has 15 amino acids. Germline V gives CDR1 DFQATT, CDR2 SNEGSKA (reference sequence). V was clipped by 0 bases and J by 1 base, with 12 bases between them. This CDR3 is CSARDSEGPQETQYF. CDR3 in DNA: TGCAGTGCTAGAGATTCAGAGGGCCCCCAAGAGACCCAGTACTTC.

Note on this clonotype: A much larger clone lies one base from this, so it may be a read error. CDR3 loop: CASSLFRTDSTDTQYF. In nucleotides, the CDR3 is TGTGCCAGCAGCCTTTTCCGGACAGATAGCACAGATACGCAGTATTTT. The gene calls are TRBV7-8 and TRBJ2-3, with D possibly being TRBD1 (6 bases). The CDR3 is made up of 16 amino acids. With 5 bases removed from V and 0 bases from J, the gap between germline ends came to 15 bases. Germline CDR1 reads SGHVS; CDR2 reads FQNEAQ.

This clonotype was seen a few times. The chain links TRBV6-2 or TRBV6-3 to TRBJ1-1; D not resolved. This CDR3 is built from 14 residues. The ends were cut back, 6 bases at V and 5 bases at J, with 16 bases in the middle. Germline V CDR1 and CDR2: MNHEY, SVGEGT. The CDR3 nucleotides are TGTGCCAGCAGAAACCCAGACTCGGGTACTGAAGCTTTCTTT. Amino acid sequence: CASRNPDSGTEAFF.

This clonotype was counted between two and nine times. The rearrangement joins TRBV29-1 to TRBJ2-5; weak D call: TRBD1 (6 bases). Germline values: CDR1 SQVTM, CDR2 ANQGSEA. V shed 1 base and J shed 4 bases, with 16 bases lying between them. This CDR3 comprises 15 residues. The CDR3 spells CSVEGTVGARETQYF. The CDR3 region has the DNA TGCAGCGTTGAAGGGACAGTGGGCGCGAGAGAGACCCAGTACTTC. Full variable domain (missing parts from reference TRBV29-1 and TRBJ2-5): SAVISQKPSRDICQRGTSLTIQCQVDSQVTMMFWYRQQPGQSLTLIATANQGSEATYESGFVIDKFPISRPNLTFSTLTVSNMSPEDSSIYLCSVEGTVGARETQYFGPGTRLLVL.

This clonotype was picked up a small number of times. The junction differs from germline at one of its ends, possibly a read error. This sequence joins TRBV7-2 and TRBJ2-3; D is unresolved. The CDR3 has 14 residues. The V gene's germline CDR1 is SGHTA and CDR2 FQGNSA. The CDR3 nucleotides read TGTGCCAGCAGCCAGCCAATAAGCACAAATACGCAGTATTTT. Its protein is CASSQPISTNTQYF.

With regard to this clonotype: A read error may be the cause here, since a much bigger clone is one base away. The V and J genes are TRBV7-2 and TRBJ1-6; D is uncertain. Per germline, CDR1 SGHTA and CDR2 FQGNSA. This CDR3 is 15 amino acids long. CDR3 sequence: CASSQTSSYNSLLHF. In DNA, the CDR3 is TGTGCCAGCAGCCAGACAAGCTCCTATAATTCACTCCTCCACTTT.

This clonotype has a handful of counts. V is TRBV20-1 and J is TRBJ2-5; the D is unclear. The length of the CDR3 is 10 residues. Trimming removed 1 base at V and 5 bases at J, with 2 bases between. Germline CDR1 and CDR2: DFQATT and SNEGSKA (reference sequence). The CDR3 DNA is TGCAGTGCTAGAGGGGAGACCCAGTACTTC. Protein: CSARGETQYF.

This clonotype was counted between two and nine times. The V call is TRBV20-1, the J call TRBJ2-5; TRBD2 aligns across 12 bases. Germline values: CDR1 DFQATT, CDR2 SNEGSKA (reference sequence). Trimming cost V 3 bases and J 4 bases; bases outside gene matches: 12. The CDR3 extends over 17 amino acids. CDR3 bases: TGCAGTGCTAGCCCTGCTAGCGGGGGGGGCTTCAGAGAGACCCAGTACTTC. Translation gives CSASPASGGGFRETQYF.

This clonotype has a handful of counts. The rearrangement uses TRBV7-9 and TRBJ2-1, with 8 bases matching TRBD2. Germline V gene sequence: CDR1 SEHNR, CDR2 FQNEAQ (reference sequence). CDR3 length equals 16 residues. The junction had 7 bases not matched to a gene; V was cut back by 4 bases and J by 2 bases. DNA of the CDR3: TGTGCCAGCAGCTCGGGGGGGACCGGGGCCTACAATGAGCAGTTCTTC. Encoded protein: CASSSGGTGAYNEQFF. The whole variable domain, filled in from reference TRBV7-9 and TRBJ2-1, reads DTGVSQNPRHKITKRGQNVTFRCDPISEHNRLYWYRQTLGQGPEFLTYFQNEAQLEKSRLLSDRFSAERPKGSFSTLEIQRTEQGDSAMYLCASSSGGTGAYNEQFFGPGTRLTVL.

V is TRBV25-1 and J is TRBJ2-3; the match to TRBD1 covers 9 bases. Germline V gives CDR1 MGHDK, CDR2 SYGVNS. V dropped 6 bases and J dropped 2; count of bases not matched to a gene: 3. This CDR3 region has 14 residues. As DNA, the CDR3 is TGTGCCAGCAGCGACAGGGGGATCACAGATACGCAGTATTTT. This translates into CASSDRGITDTQYF.

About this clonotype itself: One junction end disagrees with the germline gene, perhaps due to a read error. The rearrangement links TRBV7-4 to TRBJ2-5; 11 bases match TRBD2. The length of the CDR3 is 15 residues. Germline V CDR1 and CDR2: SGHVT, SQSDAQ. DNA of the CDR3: TGTGCCAGCAGCTTTGCGCTAGCGGGGGGAGAGATCCAGTACTTC. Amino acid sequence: CASSFALAGGEIQYF.

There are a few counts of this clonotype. In DNA, the CDR3 is TGCGCCAGCAGCTTGGTGGGGTTGGGGGCTGAAGCTTTCTTT. This codes for CASSLVGLGAEAFF. The chain employs TRBV5-1 and TRBJ1-1; a possible D gene is TRBD1 (5 bases). CDR3 size: 14 residues. V was clipped by 0 bases and J by 6 bases, with 12 bases between them. Germline V CDR1 and CDR2: SGHRS, YFSETQ.

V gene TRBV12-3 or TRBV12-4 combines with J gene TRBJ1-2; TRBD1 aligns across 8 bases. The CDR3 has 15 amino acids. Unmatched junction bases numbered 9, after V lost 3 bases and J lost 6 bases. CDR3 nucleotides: TGTGCCAGCAGTTTGCACTCTGGACAGGGAGATGGCTACACCTTC. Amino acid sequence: CASSLHSGQGDGYTF.

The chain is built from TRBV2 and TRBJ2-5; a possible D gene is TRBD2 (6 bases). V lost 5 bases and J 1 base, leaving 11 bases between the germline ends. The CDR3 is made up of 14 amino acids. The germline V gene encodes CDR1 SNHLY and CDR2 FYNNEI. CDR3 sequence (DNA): TGTGCCAGCAGTCGGGAGTTTTTCCAAGAGACCCAGTACTTC. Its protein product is CASSREFFQETQYF. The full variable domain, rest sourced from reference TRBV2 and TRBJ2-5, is EPEVTQTPSHQVTQMGQEVILRCVPISNHLYFYWYRQILGQKVEFLVSFYNNEISEKSEIFDDQFSVERPDGSNFTLKIRSTKLEDSAMYFCASSREFFQETQYFGPGTRLLVL.

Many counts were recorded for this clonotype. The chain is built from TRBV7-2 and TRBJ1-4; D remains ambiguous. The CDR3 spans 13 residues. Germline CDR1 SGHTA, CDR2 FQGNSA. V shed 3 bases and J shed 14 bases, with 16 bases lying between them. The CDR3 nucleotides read TGTGCCAGCAGCTTGTTGGCCGTGGGAACTCTGTTTTTT. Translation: CASSLLAVGTLFF.

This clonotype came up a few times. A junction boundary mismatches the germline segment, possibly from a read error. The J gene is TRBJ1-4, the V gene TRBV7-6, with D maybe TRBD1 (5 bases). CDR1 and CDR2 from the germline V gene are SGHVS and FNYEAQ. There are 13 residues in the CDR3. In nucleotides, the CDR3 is TGTGCCAGCGGGGGGTCGACTAATGAAAAATTGTTTTTT. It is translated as CASGGSTNEKLFF.

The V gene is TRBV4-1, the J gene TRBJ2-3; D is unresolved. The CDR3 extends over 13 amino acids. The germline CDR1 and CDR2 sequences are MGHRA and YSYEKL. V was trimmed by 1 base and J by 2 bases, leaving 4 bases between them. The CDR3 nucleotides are TGCGCCAGCAGCCAAGCTCTCACAGATACGCAGTATTTT. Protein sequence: CASSQALTDTQYF.

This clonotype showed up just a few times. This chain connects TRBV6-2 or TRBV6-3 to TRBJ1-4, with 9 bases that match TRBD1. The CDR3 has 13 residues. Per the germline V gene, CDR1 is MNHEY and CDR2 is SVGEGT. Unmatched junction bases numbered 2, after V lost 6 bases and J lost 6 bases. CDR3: CASRGQGDEKLFF. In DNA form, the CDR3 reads TGTGCCAGCAGGGGACAGGGAGATGAAAAACTGTTTTTT.